One sample yielded the 3 T cell receptor beta chains listed below, sequenced in a study of cytomegalovirus exposure and HLA in healthy donors. With 60 Vbeta and 13 Jbeta primers, the PCR was carried out. Only in-frame clones appear in the TCRdb table, and some are missing; sequencing was by immunoSEQ multiplex PCR. Of approximately 130,000 clones listed, roughly 9% were seen once; the top ten hold 6% to 7.5%. Source material: PBMCs. The source of these receptors is a woman between 40 and 55 years old in good health and CMV-seropositive.

The chain is built from TRBV18 and TRBJ1-1; D remains unclear. The CDR3 is 15 amino acids. The V gene's germline CDR1 is KGHSH and CDR2 LQKENI. V was clipped by 0 bases and J by 8 bases, with 16 bases between them. As DNA, the CDR3 is TGTGCCAGCTCACCACCGACCGGAACGGCGGGGGAAGCTTTCTTT. The encoded protein is CASSPPTGTAGEAFF.

The chain employs TRBV18 and TRBJ2-7, with D maybe TRBD1 (6 bases). The CDR3 loop spans 14 amino acids. CDR1 is KGHSH and CDR2 is LQKENI in the germline V gene. V lost 3 bases and J 5 bases, leaving 14 bases between the germline ends. In DNA form, the CDR3 reads TGTGCCAGCTCACCCGAAGTCCAGGGGAACGAGCAGTACTTC. Translation gives CASSPEVQGNEQYF.

This clone was seen only a few times. V is TRBV5-8 and J is TRBJ2-5; TRBD2 matches at 12 bases. This CDR3 has 15 amino acids. With V trimmed by 4 bases and J by 4 bases, 5 bases remained unmatched. The germline CDR1 and CDR2 sequences are SGHTS and YDEGEE. The CDR3 reads CASSASGGARETQYF. The CDR3 DNA sequence: TGTGCCAGCAGCGCTAGCGGGGGGGCCCGAGAGACCCAGTACTTC.